The T cell receptor beta chain described here comes from a study of radiotherapy plus CTLA-4 blockade in lung cancer. Findings of the study overall: How blood T cell clones changed early, along with interferon-beta, reportedly forecast response best. Once radiotherapy plus ipilimumab had been given, TCR clones derived from tumor expanded in blood.

This clone was seen more than once but under ten times. The antigen is undetermined. Lung cancer patients with chemo-refractory metastatic non-small-cell disease were given focal radiation plus CTLA-4 blockade with ipilimumab. Germline V CDR1 and CDR2: SGHTA, FQGNSA. The V gene lost 0 bases and the J gene lost 5 bases, with 19 bases spanning the gap. CDR3 length equals 17 residues. The method was immunoSEQ multiplex PCR; TCRdb's version includes in-frame clones alone and lacks a portion of them. The sample consists of about 32,000 clones, roughly 71% of them appearing once. The sample consisted of peripheral blood, taken from a patient treated with radiotherapy plus ipilimumab. This sequence originates from a human donor with non-small cell lung cancer who had stable disease on radiotherapy plus ipilimumab. The chain combines TRBV7-2 with TRBJ2-5; D call uncertain. The CDR3 sequence: CASSLAGLGVIGETQYF. The CDR3 DNA reads TGTGCCAGCAGCTTAGCCGGTTTGGGTGTCATCGGGGAGACCCAGTACTTC.